This is a list of T cell receptor beta chains from one sample in a study of blood T cells in healthy people across ages. MiXCR, applied by TCRdb to the 5' RACE reads, yields one record per CDR3 protein. The sample lists roughly 1,700,000 distinct CDR3 sequences; 28% were seen once. The sequenced sample was blood. The receptor set was obtained from a woman aged 25-40 years in good health. Each CDR3 is given with its conserved first and last residue. The order of the fields is CDR3 length, J gene, V gene, D gene, clone size, CDR3 DNA, CDR3 protein. A D gene is named only where the DNA matches it firmly. Clone size is stated in some rows and not others, as once, few, many or a class when expanded.

15 | TRBJ1-2 | TRBV20-1 | NA | NA | TGCAGTGCTACCGGGGCTGTAGGTTTGAACTATGGCTACACCTTC | CSATGAVGLNYGYTF
15 | TRBJ2-5 | TRBV2 | NA | NA | TGTGCCAGCAGTCCTGAGACTAGTTCTGTAGGGACCCAGTACTTC | CASSPETSSVGTQYF
15 | TRBJ1-5 | TRBV12-3/TRBV12-4 | TRBD1 | few | TGTGCCAGCAGTTCCCGACAGGGGACCAATCAGCCCCAGCATTTT | CASSSRQGTNQPQHF
15 | TRBJ2-2 | TRBV4-3 | NA | few | TGCGCCAGCAGTCCAGGTGGCGGGGACACCGGGGAGCTGTTTTTT | CASSPGGGDTGELFF
14 | TRBJ2-1 | TRBV7-9 | NA | NA | TGTGCCAGCAGCCCCGGTGCCTCCTGCAGTGAGCAGTTCTTC | CASSPGASCSEQFF
16 | TRBJ2-1 | TRBV5-1 | TRBD2 | NA | TGCGCCAGCAGCGGCGCGAGCGGGGGGGCCTACAATGAGCAGTTCTTC | CASSGASGGAYNEQFF
14 | TRBJ2-1 | TRBV27 | NA | many | TGTGCCAGCAGTCCGCACCGTCTAGGTAATGAGCAGTTCTTC | CASSPHRLGNEQFF
15 | TRBJ2-7 | TRBV20-1 | NA | many | TGCAGTGCCGCCCCTAACAGGGACGGGACCTACGAGCAGTACTTC | CSAAPNRDGTYEQYF
14 | TRBJ2-5 | TRBV12-3/TRBV12-4 | TRBD1 | few | TGTGCCAGCAATAGACAGGGTTCGGCAGAGACCCAGTACTTC | CASNRQGSAETQYF
15 | TRBJ2-1 | TRBV7-2 | TRBD2 | few | TGTGCCAGCAGCCCAGGGCGCGGGGGATACAATGAGCAGTTCTTC | CASSPGRGGYNEQFF
14 | TRBJ2-7 | TRBV15 | NA | many | TGTGCCACCAGCAGAGCGGGAGTACGGTACGAGCAGTACTTC | CATSRAGVRYEQYF
13 | TRBJ2-1 | TRBV18 | NA | few | TGTGCCAGCTCACCGGTAGGGTCCAATGAGCAGTTCTTC | CASSPVGSNEQFF
15 | TRBJ2-5 | TRBV5-1 | TRBD2 | many | TGCGCCAGCAGTTCTACGACTAGCGGGGGTGAGACCCAGTACTTC | CASSSTTSGGETQYF
13 | TRBJ1-2 | TRBV2 | NA | many | TGTGCCAGCAGTGAAACAGGGAATTGGGGCTACACCTTC | CASSETGNWGYTF
15 | TRBJ2-3 | TRBV7-8 | TRBD2 | few | TGTGCCAGCAGCCCTCTAGCGGGATCGCTAGATACGCAGTATTTT | CASSPLAGSLDTQYF
12 | TRBJ1-1 | TRBV5-6 | NA | few | TGTGCCAGCAGCCAAAGTAGTGCTGAAGCTTTCTTT | CASSQSSAEAFF
13 | TRBJ1-3 | TRBV12-5 | NA | NA | TGTGCTAGTGGTTTGTCACCCCGAAACACCATATATTTT | CASGLSPRNTIYF
15 | TRBJ2-3 | TRBV2 | NA | NA | TGTGCCAGCAGTGTATCGGCCCTAGTGGGGGATACGCAGTATTTT | CASSVSALVGDTQYF
15 | TRBJ2-5 | TRBV10-2 | TRBD2 | NA | TGCGCCAGCAGTGAGTCCGGCGGGGGAGGGGAGACCCAGTACTTC | CASSESGGGGETQYF
14 | TRBJ1-1 | TRBV27 | NA | NA | TGTGCCAGCAGCCCGAAACAGGAGAACACTGAAGCTTTCTTT | CASSPKQENTEAFF
13 | TRBJ2-7 | TRBV2 | NA | few | TGTGCCAGCGGACGGGACTTCACCTACGAGCAGTACTTC | CASGRDFTYEQYF
12 | TRBJ2-2 | TRBV20-1 | NA | NA | TGCAGTGGGAGGCGTGGCACCGGGGAGCGGTTTTTT | CSGRRGTGERFF
12 | TRBJ2-3 | TRBV10-3 | TRBD2 | many | TGTGCCATAGCGGGAGAGGTAGATACGCAGTATTTT | CAIAGEVDTQYF
16 | TRBJ2-1 | TRBV6-5 | TRBD2 | NA | TGTGCCAGCAGGACTCTGGGACTAGCGGGGGAGAATGAGCAGTTCTTC | CASRTLGLAGENEQFF
16 | TRBJ2-2 | TRBV20-1 | TRBD2 | many | TGCAGTGCTAGAGATCGTACTAGCGGGAACACCGGGGAGCTGTTTTTT | CSARDRTSGNTGELFF
18 | TRBJ1-2 | TRBV29-1 | NA | NA | TGCAGCGTTGGGAGTCCGTTGGGACGGACTCTGCCGGGCTATGGCTACACCTTC | CSVGSPLGRTLPGYGYTF
14 | TRBJ1-1 | TRBV19 | TRBD1 | NA | TGTGCCAGTAGTAAAGGGGGGACAGGAAGTGAAGCTTTCTTT | CASSKGGTGSEAFF
16 | TRBJ2-1 | TRBV5-6 | NA | few | TGTGCCAGCAGCTCCAGGAGTAACAGAGAGGTCAATGAGCAGTTCTTC | CASSSRSNREVNEQFF
16 | TRBJ1-6 | TRBV7-2 | TRBD1 | NA | TGTGCCAGCAGCTTGGGACAGGGGGCTTTAAATTCACCCCTCCACTTT | CASSLGQGALNSPLHF
14 | TRBJ2-2 | TRBV29-1 | TRBD1 | few | TGCAGCGGGCAAACAGGGGCCGACACCGGGGAGCTGTTTTTT | CSGQTGADTGELFF
14 | TRBJ2-5 | TRBV5-1 | TRBD2 | NA | TGCGCCAGCAGCTGGGGGACTATGAGGCAGACCCAGTACTTC | CASSWGTMRQTQYF
17 | TRBJ2-7 | TRBV7-2 | TRBD1 | NA | TGTGCCAGCAGCTTAGCTGTAGGCGAGGGGGCCTCCTACGAGCAGTACTTC | CASSLAVGEGASYEQYF
19 | TRBJ2-7 | TRBV12-3/TRBV12-4 | NA | few | TGTGCCAGCAGTCACTTGCGGCGGGGCCTAATCCCAAGCTCCTACGAGCAGTACTTC | CASSHLRRGLIPSSYEQYF
11 | TRBJ2-7 | TRBV6-5 | NA | many | TGTGCCAGCAGAGGTCGGTACGAGCAGTACTTC | CASRGRYEQYF
13 | TRBJ1-5 | TRBV28 | NA | NA | TGTGCCAGCTGCCTACAGGGAGTTCAGCCCCAGCATTTT | CASCLQGVQPQHF
15 | TRBJ2-7 | TRBV12-5 | NA | many | TGTGCTAGTGGTTGGGGTCGAAGTTTACGGTACGAGCAGTACTTC | CASGWGRSLRYEQYF
13 | TRBJ2-7 | TRBV7-2 | NA | NA | TGTGCCAGCAGCTTAGCGCCCACAGAGGGCGAGTACTTC | CASSLAPTEGEYF
15 | TRBJ1-2 | TRBV12-3/TRBV12-4 | NA | NA | TGTGCCAGCAGCAAGGGTCCAGGAACGTTCTATGGCTACACCTTC | CASSKGPGTFYGYTF
15 | TRBJ2-3 | TRBV5-1 | TRBD1 | NA | TGCGCCAGCAACAAGGACAGGGTGATGGGGGATACGCAGTATTTT | CASNKDRVMGDTQYF
15 | TRBJ2-5 | TRBV6-6 | NA | NA | TGTGCCAGCAGTTACTCGAGATCGTCGCGAGAGACCCAGTACTTC | CASSYSRSSRETQYF
16 | TRBJ2-1 | TRBV20-1 | TRBD2 | many | TGCAGTGCTCGCCTTCTTACTAGCGGGGTTTACAATGAGCAGTTCTTC | CSARLLTSGVYNEQFF
13 | TRBJ1-3 | TRBV10-3 | NA | NA | TGTGCCATCAGTGAGTCACGGGGAAACACCATATATTTT | CAISESRGNTIYF